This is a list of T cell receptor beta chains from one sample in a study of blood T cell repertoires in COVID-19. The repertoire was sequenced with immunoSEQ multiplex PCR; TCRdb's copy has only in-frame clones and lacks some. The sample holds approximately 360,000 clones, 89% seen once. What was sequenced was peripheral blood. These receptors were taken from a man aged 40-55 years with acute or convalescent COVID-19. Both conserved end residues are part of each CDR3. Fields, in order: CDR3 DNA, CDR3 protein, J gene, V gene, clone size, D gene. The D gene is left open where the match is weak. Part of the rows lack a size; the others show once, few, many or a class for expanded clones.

CDR3 DNA: TGTGCCAGCAGCTTGGTAGTAGCGGGAGAGGATGAGCAGTTCTTC; CDR3 protein: CASSLVVAGEDEQFF; J gene: TRBJ2-1; V gene: TRBV5-4; clone size: NA; D gene: TRBD2
CDR3 DNA: TGTGCCAGCAGCTTTTTGGAGGGTACGGATACGCAGTATTTT; CDR3 protein: CASSFLEGTDTQYF; J gene: TRBJ2-3; V gene: TRBV7-9; clone size: NA; D gene: NA
CDR3 DNA: TGCGCCAGCAGCTTGGTAGGGGAAGGTGGAAACATTCAGTACTTC; CDR3 protein: CASSLVGEGGNIQYF; J gene: TRBJ2-4; V gene: TRBV5-1; clone size: NA; D gene: NA
CDR3 DNA: TGTGCCAGCAGTTACCCGGGGACAGGCGGGAGTGAAAAACTGTTTTTT; CDR3 protein: CASSYPGTGGSEKLFF; J gene: TRBJ1-4; V gene: TRBV6-5; clone size: NA; D gene: TRBD1
CDR3 DNA: TGTGCCAGCAGGAGAATTCAGAACACTGAAGCTTTCTTT; CDR3 protein: CASRRIQNTEAFF; J gene: TRBJ1-1; V gene: TRBV21-1; clone size: NA; D gene: NA
CDR3 DNA: TGTGCCACCAAGCGAGGACAAGAGACCCAGTACTTC; CDR3 protein: CATKRGQETQYF; J gene: TRBJ2-5; V gene: TRBV6-5; clone size: few; D gene: NA
CDR3 DNA: TGTGCCAGCAGCCCAGAGGACAGGGGACAAGCTTTCTTT; CDR3 protein: CASSPEDRGQAFF; J gene: TRBJ1-1; V gene: TRBV3-1/TRBV3-2; clone size: NA; D gene: TRBD1
CDR3 DNA: TGTGCCAGCAGCAGGACAGGGGGCAATCAGCCCCAGCATTTT; CDR3 protein: CASSRTGGNQPQHF; J gene: TRBJ1-5; V gene: TRBV7-9; clone size: NA; D gene: TRBD1
CDR3 DNA: TGTGCCAGCAATGGACAGTCTGGAAACACCATATATTTT; CDR3 protein: CASNGQSGNTIYF; J gene: TRBJ1-3; V gene: TRBV28; clone size: NA; D gene: NA
CDR3 DNA: TGCACCGTAAAGGCAACAGGGTGGGACACCGGGGAGCTGTTTTTT; CDR3 protein: CTVKATGWDTGELFF; J gene: TRBJ2-2; V gene: TRBV29-1; clone size: once; D gene: NA
CDR3 DNA: TGTGCCAGCACCGATACAGGGTTGAAGGGGGAGCAGTACTTC; CDR3 protein: CASTDTGLKGEQYF; J gene: TRBJ2-7; V gene: TRBV7-6; clone size: NA; D gene: NA
CDR3 DNA: TGTGCCAGCAGACTCACAGGGGGTAATGAAAAACTGTTTTTT; CDR3 protein: CASRLTGGNEKLFF; J gene: TRBJ1-4; V gene: TRBV6-6; clone size: NA; D gene: TRBD1
CDR3 DNA: TGCGCCAGCAGTCAATCTTACGGGGGATCGAACACTGAAGCTTTCTTT; CDR3 protein: CASSQSYGGSNTEAFF; J gene: TRBJ1-1; V gene: TRBV23-1; clone size: NA; D gene: NA
CDR3 DNA: TGCGCCAGCAGCTTGTACGGGGGAGGGCAGGAAAAACTGTTTTTT; CDR3 protein: CASSLYGGGQEKLFF; J gene: TRBJ1-4; V gene: TRBV5-1; clone size: NA; D gene: NA
CDR3 DNA: TGTGCCAGCAGTCAATTAGCGGGAGGCTCCTACGAGCAGTACTTC; CDR3 protein: CASSQLAGGSYEQYF; J gene: TRBJ2-7; V gene: TRBV6-5; clone size: NA; D gene: TRBD2
CDR3 DNA: TGTGCCTGGAGTGTACTTGCGGGCTGGGCCGGTGAGCAGTTCTTC; CDR3 protein: CAWSVLAGWAGEQFF; J gene: TRBJ2-1; V gene: TRBV30; clone size: NA; D gene: NA
CDR3 DNA: TGTGCCAGCAGCCCGGGCAGGGTTTCGAATGAGCAGTTCTTC; CDR3 protein: CASSPGRVSNEQFF; J gene: TRBJ2-1; V gene: TRBV11-2; clone size: NA; D gene: NA
CDR3 DNA: TGCAGTGCTAGTCCCGATACAGGGATCTACGAGCAGTACTTC; CDR3 protein: CSASPDTGIYEQYF; J gene: TRBJ2-7; V gene: TRBV20-1; clone size: NA; D gene: NA
CDR3 DNA: TGTGCCTGGAGCATCGCGGGGGGGAATCAGCCCCAGCATTTT; CDR3 protein: CAWSIAGGNQPQHF; J gene: TRBJ1-5; V gene: TRBV30; clone size: NA; D gene: NA
CDR3 DNA: TGTGCCAGCAGCGTAGAGGAGCGGGAGGTACAGTTCTTC; CDR3 protein: CASSVEEREVQFF; J gene: TRBJ2-1; V gene: TRBV9; clone size: NA; D gene: TRBD2
CDR3 DNA: TGTGCCATCAGTGGCTGGGGGACAGCCAACACTGAAGCTTTCTTT; CDR3 protein: CAISGWGTANTEAFF; J gene: TRBJ1-1; V gene: TRBV10-3; clone size: NA; D gene: TRBD1
CDR3 DNA: TGTGCCAGCAGTGTAGGCGGGAGTGGGTACGAGCAGTACTTC; CDR3 protein: CASSVGGSGYEQYF; J gene: TRBJ2-7; V gene: TRBV9; clone size: NA; D gene: TRBD2
CDR3 DNA: TGTGCCAGTAGTCTCCGGGACAGGGTGGAGACCCAGTACTTC; CDR3 protein: CASSLRDRVETQYF; J gene: TRBJ2-5; V gene: TRBV19; clone size: NA; D gene: TRBD1
CDR3 DNA: TGTGCCAGCAGCCCCCAGGATTCGGGGTCACCCCTCCACTTT; CDR3 protein: CASSPQDSGSPLHF; J gene: TRBJ1-6; V gene: TRBV14; clone size: NA; D gene: NA
CDR3 DNA: TGTGCCAGCAGCTCCAGGGGTGGAAATGGCTACACCTTC; CDR3 protein: CASSSRGGNGYTF; J gene: TRBJ1-2; V gene: TRBV7-8; clone size: NA; D gene: NA
CDR3 DNA: TGTGCCAGCAGTTTGTCGGCTAGCGGCCCCTACGAGCAGTACTTC; CDR3 protein: CASSLSASGPYEQYF; J gene: TRBJ2-7; V gene: TRBV27; clone size: NA; D gene: TRBD2
CDR3 DNA: TGTGCCAGCAGCCAGGCGGGTTACGAGCAGTACTTC; CDR3 protein: CASSQAGYEQYF; J gene: TRBJ2-7; V gene: TRBV3-1/TRBV3-2; clone size: NA; D gene: NA
CDR3 DNA: TGTGCCAGCGCCTTTGCGGGAGGGACCTACGAGCAGTACTTC; CDR3 protein: CASAFAGGTYEQYF; J gene: TRBJ2-7; V gene: TRBV5-4; clone size: NA; D gene: TRBD2
CDR3 DNA: TGCGCCAGCAGCTCGGAAGGGGCACTCCGCTCTGGAAACACCATATATTTT; CDR3 protein: CASSSEGALRSGNTIYF; J gene: TRBJ1-3; V gene: TRBV5-1; clone size: NA; D gene: NA
CDR3 DNA: TGCGCCAGCAAGTTGGCAGGGGGACGTTCACCCCTCCACTTT; CDR3 protein: CASKLAGGRSPLHF; J gene: TRBJ1-6; V gene: TRBV5-1; clone size: NA; D gene: TRBD1
CDR3 DNA: TGTGCCAGCCAGGGGTGGTTTAACTATGGCTACACCTTC; CDR3 protein: CASQGWFNYGYTF; J gene: TRBJ1-2; V gene: TRBV9; clone size: NA; D gene: NA
CDR3 DNA: TGTGCCAGCTCACCCTCTGACAGGGTAGGAGAAAAACTGTTTTTT; CDR3 protein: CASSPSDRVGEKLFF; J gene: TRBJ1-4; V gene: TRBV18; clone size: NA; D gene: TRBD1
CDR3 DNA: TGTGCCAGCAGCCTGTCGGGACAGGGGGGGAACGAGCAGTACTTC; CDR3 protein: CASSLSGQGGNEQYF; J gene: TRBJ2-7; V gene: TRBV9; clone size: NA; D gene: TRBD1
CDR3 DNA: TGTGCCAGCAGCCCCGTCAGCGGGAGCTACAATGAGCAGTTCTTC; CDR3 protein: CASSPVSGSYNEQFF; J gene: TRBJ2-1; V gene: TRBV14; clone size: NA; D gene: TRBD2
CDR3 DNA: TGTGCCAGTAGCCTACAGGGGGCAGCGACTGAAGCTTTCTTT; CDR3 protein: CASSLQGAATEAFF; J gene: TRBJ1-1; V gene: TRBV19; clone size: NA; D gene: TRBD1
CDR3 DNA: TGTGCCAGCACCATGGGACAGGGGGCTGGCTACACCTTC; CDR3 protein: CASTMGQGAGYTF; J gene: TRBJ1-2; V gene: TRBV12-3/TRBV12-4; clone size: NA; D gene: TRBD1
CDR3 DNA: TGTGCCAGCAGCGAACTTCGGGGGAGAAACACCATATATTTT; CDR3 protein: CASSELRGRNTIYF; J gene: TRBJ1-3; V gene: TRBV11-2; clone size: NA; D gene: NA
CDR3 DNA: TGTGCCAGCAGCTTTGACGGAGACGAGCAGTACTTC; CDR3 protein: CASSFDGDEQYF; J gene: TRBJ2-7; V gene: TRBV11-1; clone size: NA; D gene: NA
CDR3 DNA: TGTGCCAGCAGCCAAGCTGAGGCCCTAGCGGGGCCCCTCGGGGAGCTGTTTTTT; CDR3 protein: CASSQAEALAGPLGELFF; J gene: TRBJ2-2; V gene: TRBV3-1/TRBV3-2; clone size: NA; D gene: TRBD2
CDR3 DNA: TGTGCCAGCAGCGTAAGACGGGAGAGCTCCTACAATGAGCAGTTCTTC; CDR3 protein: CASSVRRESSYNEQFF; J gene: TRBJ2-1; V gene: TRBV9; clone size: NA; D gene: NA
CDR3 DNA: TGCGCCAGCAGCTTGGTGCTCAGCAATGAGCAGTTCTTC; CDR3 protein: CASSLVLSNEQFF; J gene: TRBJ2-1; V gene: TRBV5-1; clone size: NA; D gene: NA
CDR3 DNA: TGTGCCAGCAGCTTAAACCCGACAGCTCAAGAGACCCAGTACTTC; CDR3 protein: CASSLNPTAQETQYF; J gene: TRBJ2-5; V gene: TRBV11-1; clone size: NA; D gene: NA
CDR3 DNA: TGTGCCAGCAGCCCCAAGGTGACAGGGTATTATGGCTACACCTTC; CDR3 protein: CASSPKVTGYYGYTF; J gene: TRBJ1-2; V gene: TRBV6-5; clone size: NA; D gene: TRBD1
CDR3 DNA: TGTGCCAGCAGCGTAGGACCGGGACAGGGTTTAGAGACCCAGTACTTC; CDR3 protein: CASSVGPGQGLETQYF; J gene: TRBJ2-5; V gene: TRBV9; clone size: NA; D gene: TRBD1
CDR3 DNA: TGTGCCAGCAGCGTAGTGCAGGGCCGTCCCTACGAGCAGTACTTC; CDR3 protein: CASSVVQGRPYEQYF; J gene: TRBJ2-7; V gene: TRBV9; clone size: NA; D gene: NA
CDR3 DNA: TGCAGCGTCCGACAGGGTATAGGCGAGCAGTACTTC; CDR3 protein: CSVRQGIGEQYF; J gene: TRBJ2-7; V gene: TRBV29-1; clone size: few; D gene: TRBD1
CDR3 DNA: TGTGCCTGGAGTATCGGGTTTAACTATGGCTACACCTTC; CDR3 protein: CAWSIGFNYGYTF; J gene: TRBJ1-2; V gene: TRBV30; clone size: NA; D gene: NA
CDR3 DNA: TGTGCCACCAGCAGAGATCCAGGGCGGACTGAAGCTTTCTTT; CDR3 protein: CATSRDPGRTEAFF; J gene: TRBJ1-1; V gene: TRBV15; clone size: NA; D gene: NA
CDR3 DNA: TGTGCCAGCAGTTTGAGGGACAGGGGTGGGGATCAGCCCCAGCATTTT; CDR3 protein: CASSLRDRGGDQPQHF; J gene: TRBJ1-5; V gene: TRBV28; clone size: NA; D gene: TRBD1
CDR3 DNA: TGTGCCAGCAGTGAAGCCGGGGGGAACTCCTACGAGCAGTACTTC; CDR3 protein: CASSEAGGNSYEQYF; J gene: TRBJ2-7; V gene: TRBV6-1; clone size: NA; D gene: TRBD2